This TCR beta chain is drawn from a study of siplizumab effects on memory and regulatory T cells. The CDR3 contains 15 residues. Trimming cost V 3 bases and J 2 bases, with 15 bases left between them. The germline gives CDR1 SGHTS, CDR2 YDEGEE. Profiled with immunoSEQ multiplex PCR; TCRdb holds only in-frame clones, not every one. The sample includes about 100,000 clones, just under 95% of them seen just once. The chain combines TRBV5-8 with TRBJ2-7; D might be TRBD1 (5 bases). The sequenced sample consisted of non-Treg CD4+ T cells sorted from blood. The source is a human donor in good health. Here the CDR3 DNA reads TGTGCCAGCAGCTCCAGGGTAAGGGCCGCCTACGAGCAGTACTTC. Residues: CASSSRVRAAYEQYF.